The clone carrying this T cell receptor (beta chain) was seen a single time. This sample is part of a study of shared T cell receptors in the human thymus. Measured with immunoSEQ multiplex PCR; TCRdb has only the in-frame clones, and not every one. Of some 400,000 clones in the sample, approximately 95% were seen once. The CDR3 length is 16 residues. The germline V gene has CDR1 SGHTA and CDR2 FQGNSA. The receptor was derived from a human donor. The V gene is TRBV7-2, the J gene TRBJ2-5; tentative D call: TRBD2 (5 bases). The J call may be wrong; the DNA end is better matched by TRBJ2-7. Specimen: thymocytes. CDR3 sequence (DNA): TGTGCCAGCAGCCCATCTCGGAGGACGGGTTCCTACGAGCAGTACTTC. Encoded protein: CASSPSRRTGSYEQYF.